The next 16 T cell receptor beta chains were all read from a single sample in a study of blood T cell repertoires in COVID-19 (TCRdb year 2020). To prepare the library, the immunoSEQ multiplex PCR assay was applied. TCRdb stores this immuneACCESS table with in-frame sequences only. Part of the clones is absent; in the studies checked, under half of the shortfall reflects unresolved V genes, and no reason is known for the rest. This sample is represented by just under 80,000 clones; around three quarters of them were singletons. The ten largest clones capture around 4.7% of the sample. Sequencing input: peripheral blood. The receptors were sampled from a woman in her sixties or seventies with acute or convalescent COVID-19.

The chain joins TRBV6-2 or TRBV6-3 to TRBJ1-1, with 7 bases that match TRBD1. V gave up 0 bases and J gave up 3 bases; unmatched junction bases: 10. The CDR3 has 17 residues. CDR1 is MNHEY, CDR2 SVGEGT, per germline. CDR3 DNA: TGTGCCAGCAGTTACTCGATACAGGGGATAGCTGACACTGAAGCTTTCTTT. It translates to CASSYSIQGIADTEAFF.

The J gene is TRBJ1-1, the V gene TRBV19; D uncertain. The V gene's germline CDR1 is LNHDA and CDR2 SQIVND (reference sequence). Between the trimmed V and J ends, which lost 4 bases and 4 bases, there was a span of 4 bases. The CDR3 is 11 amino acids. The CDR3 sequence is CASSSSTEAFF. The CDR3 coding sequence is TGTGCCAGTAGTAGTAGCACTGAAGCTTTCTTT.

This clone was recorded a few times. CDR3 nucleotides: TGTGCCAGCAGCTTGGACAGCACTGAAGCTTTCTTT. This sequence encodes CASSLDSTEAFF. The gene calls are TRBV5-4 and TRBJ1-1, with D hard to call. Germline V gene sequence: CDR1 SGHNT, CDR2 YYREEE (reference sequence). The CDR3 has 12 amino acids. V lost 0 bases, J lost 4 bases, and 4 bases lay in between.

The rearrangement links TRBV6-5 to TRBJ1-1; TRBD1 agrees at 7 bases. V lost 4 bases to trimming and J lost 1 base; unmatched junction nucleotides: 9. The CDR3 loop spans 16 amino acids. CDR1 and CDR2 (germline): MNHEY, SVGAGI. The CDR3 coding sequence is TGTGCCAGCAGTTTTGCGCGGACAGGTAGGAACACTGAAGCTTTCTTT. Its protein is CASSFARTGRNTEAFF.

The chain uses TRBV2 and TRBJ1-5; D is uncertain. The V gene lost 6 bases and the J gene lost 1 base, with 16 bases spanning the gap. Germline loops: CDR1 SNHLY, CDR2 FYNNEI. The CDR3 covers 16 residues. CDR3: CASRRADGLSNQPQHF. Written as DNA, the CDR3 is TGTGCCAGCAGGCGGGCGGACGGTTTAAGCAATCAGCCCCAGCATTTT.

This clone was observed a handful of times. The rearrangement joins TRBV9 to TRBJ2-7, with 8 bases identical to TRBD2. J lost 5 bases, V lost 4 bases, and 11 bases had no gene match. The CDR3 is 15 amino acids. Germline CDR1 and CDR2: SGDLS and YYNGEE. CDR3: CASSPRTSRVHEQYF. CDR3 DNA sequence: TGTGCCAGCAGCCCACGGACTAGCAGGGTCCACGAGCAGTACTTC.

The chain carries TRBV7-9 and TRBJ2-5; 10 positions match TRBD1. Germline V gives CDR1 SEHNR, CDR2 FQNEAQ (reference sequence). Trimming at V came to 4 bases and at J to 5 bases, leaving 10 bases not matched to a gene. The CDR3 is made up of 16 amino acids. The CDR3: CASSSRDRGLWETQYF. The CDR3 DNA sequence: TGTGCCAGCAGCTCACGAGACAGGGGGCTGTGGGAGACCCAGTACTTC. Variable domain in full (rest from reference TRBV7-9 and TRBJ2-5): DTGVSQNPRHKITKRGQNVTFRCDPISEHNRLYWYRQTLGQGPEFLTYFQNEAQLEKSRLLSDRFSAERPKGSFSTLEIQRTEQGDSAMYLCASSSRDRGLWETQYFGPGTRLLVL.

The chain uses TRBV6-5 and TRBJ1-2; perhaps TRBD1 as D (5 bases). Trimming shortened V by 4 bases and J by 8 bases, and 14 bases separated the two germline ends. Germline CDR1 reads MNHEY; CDR2 reads SVGAGI. The length of the CDR3 is 13 residues. CDR3 sequence: CASSFAGLLGYTF. The CDR3 bases are TGTGCCAGCAGTTTCGCGGGACTTTTAGGCTACACCTTC.

The chain combines TRBV5-5 with TRBJ1-5; 8 bases fit TRBD1. V was clipped by 3 bases and J by 7 bases; unmatched bases: 9. The V gene's germline CDR1 is SGHKS and CDR2 YYEKEE (reference sequence). The CDR3 sequence is 15 residues long. CDR3 sequence reads: CASSSGQGQGQPQHF. CDR3 nucleotides: TGTGCCAGCAGCTCTGGACAGGGCCAAGGGCAGCCCCAGCATTTT.

The CDR3, as DNA: TGTGCCAGCAGCTCTCCGAGTGCCGCAGGAGAGCAGTACTTC. This sequence encodes CASSSPSAAGEQYF. This sequence joins TRBV11-3 and TRBJ2-7; D not resolved. The V gene lost 4 bases and the J gene lost 7 bases, with 17 bases spanning the gap. Looked up from germline, CDR1 is SGHNT and CDR2 is YENEEA. This CDR3 region has 14 residues.

The chain carries TRBV19 and TRBJ2-1, with D perhaps TRBD2 (5 bases). The CDR3 is 14 amino acids. CDR1 is LNHDA, CDR2 SQIVND, per germline (reference sequence). V was cut by 1 base and J by 6 bases, with 10 bases left in between. CDR3 protein: CASSIGGLFNEQFF. CDR3 nucleotide sequence: TGTGCCAGTAGTATAGGCGGACTTTTCAATGAGCAGTTCTTC. The variable domain in full, with the rest retrieved from reference TRBV19 and TRBJ2-1, is DGGITQSPKYLFRKEGQNVTLSCEQNLNHDAMYWYRQDPGQGLRLIYYSQIVNDFQKGDIAEGYSVSREKKESFPLTVTSAQKNPTAFYLCASSIGGLFNEQFFGPGTRLTVL.

This clone was picked up a small number of times. The J gene is TRBJ1-3, the V gene TRBV27; D is possibly TRBD1 (6 bases). Germline lookup yields CDR1 MNHEY and CDR2 SMNVEV (reference sequence). The ends were cut back, 2 bases at V and 0 bases at J, with 8 bases in the middle. The CDR3 is made up of 15 amino acids. CDR3 in DNA: TGTGCCAGCAGTTTACAGGGGTCCTCTGGAAACACCATATATTTT. It specifies CASSLQGSSGNTIYF.

This clone was detected only once. The chain carries TRBV11-3 and TRBJ2-3, with D unclear. There are 14 residues in the CDR3. Germline CDR1 SGHNT, CDR2 YENEEA. V gave up 4 bases and J gave up 2 bases, with 10 bases separating them. The CDR3 bases are TGTGCCAGCAGCTCACTACCTCCCACAGATACGCAGTATTTT. This gives the protein CASSSLPPTDTQYF.

The chain has TRBV6-2 or TRBV6-3 and TRBJ2-1, with a weak D call TRBD2 (6 bases). V lost 0 bases, J lost 9 bases, and 12 bases lay in between. The CDR3 sequence is 14 residues long. Germline assignment: CDR1 MNHEY and CDR2 SVGEGT. CDR3 in amino acids: CASSYSDMRGEQFF. For the CDR3, the DNA is TGTGCCAGCAGTTACTCGGACATGCGGGGTGAGCAGTTCTTC.

CDR3 in DNA: TGTGCCAGCAATCTCGAGGGGGCAGGAAACTATGGCTACACCTTC. Its protein is CASNLEGAGNYGYTF. The V and J genes are TRBV6-6 and TRBJ1-2, with 7 nucleotides matching TRBD1. The CDR3 length is 15 residues. The V gene end was trimmed by 7 bases and the J gene end by 2 bases; junction bases not matched to a gene: 10. Germline V gene sequence: CDR1 MNHNY, CDR2 SVGAGI (reference sequence).

This chain links TRBV11-3 with TRBJ1-3; 7 nucleotides match TRBD1. The V gene's germline CDR1 is SGHNT and CDR2 YENEEA. The length of the CDR3 is 15 residues. V lost 5 bases, J lost 4 bases, and 8 bases stayed unmatched. CDR3 in DNA: TGTGCCAGCAGCCCAGGGGGTACGCGAGGAAACACCATATATTTT. Translating it yields CASSPGGTRGNTIYF.